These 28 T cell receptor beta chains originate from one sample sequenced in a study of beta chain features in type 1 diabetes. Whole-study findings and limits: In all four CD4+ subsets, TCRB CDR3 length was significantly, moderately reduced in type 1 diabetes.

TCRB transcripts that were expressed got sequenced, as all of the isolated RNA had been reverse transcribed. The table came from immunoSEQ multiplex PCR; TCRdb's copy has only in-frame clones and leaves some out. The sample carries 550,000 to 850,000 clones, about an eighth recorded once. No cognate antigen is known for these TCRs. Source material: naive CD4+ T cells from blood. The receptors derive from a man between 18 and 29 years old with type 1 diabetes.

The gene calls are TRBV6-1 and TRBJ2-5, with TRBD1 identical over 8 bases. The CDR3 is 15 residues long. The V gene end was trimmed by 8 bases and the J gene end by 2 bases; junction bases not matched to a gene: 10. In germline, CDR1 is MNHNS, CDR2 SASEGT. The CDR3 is CASGLTGAPQETQYF. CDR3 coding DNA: TGTGCCAGCGGTCTGACAGGGGCCCCGCAAGAGACCCAGTACTTC.

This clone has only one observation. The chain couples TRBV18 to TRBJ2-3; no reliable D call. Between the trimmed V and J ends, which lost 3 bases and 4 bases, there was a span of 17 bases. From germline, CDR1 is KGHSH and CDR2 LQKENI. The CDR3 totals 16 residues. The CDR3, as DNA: TGTGCCAGCTCACCGAGTCGTATGAGTTTGTCAGATACGCAGTATTTT. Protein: CASSPSRMSLSDTQYF. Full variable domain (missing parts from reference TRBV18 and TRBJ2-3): NAGVMQNPRHLVRRRGQEARLRCSPMKGHSHVYWYRQLPEEGLKFMVYLQKENIIDESGMPKERFSAEFPKEGPSILRIQQVVRGDSAAYFCASSPSRMSLSDTQYFGPGTRLTVL.

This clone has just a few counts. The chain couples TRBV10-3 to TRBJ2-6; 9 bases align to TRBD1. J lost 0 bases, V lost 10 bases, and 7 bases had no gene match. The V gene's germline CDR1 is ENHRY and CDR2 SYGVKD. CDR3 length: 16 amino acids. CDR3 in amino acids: CATTQGQGSGANVLTF. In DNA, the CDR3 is TGTGCCACTACCCAGGGACAGGGCTCTGGGGCCAACGTCCTGACTTTC.

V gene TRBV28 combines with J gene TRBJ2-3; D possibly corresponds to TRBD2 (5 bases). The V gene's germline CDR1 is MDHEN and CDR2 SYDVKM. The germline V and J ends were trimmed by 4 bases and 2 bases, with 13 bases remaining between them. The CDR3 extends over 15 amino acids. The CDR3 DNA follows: TGTGCCAGCAGTTCCGGGATTGGGGTCACAGATACGCAGTATTTT. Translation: CASSSGIGVTDTQYF.

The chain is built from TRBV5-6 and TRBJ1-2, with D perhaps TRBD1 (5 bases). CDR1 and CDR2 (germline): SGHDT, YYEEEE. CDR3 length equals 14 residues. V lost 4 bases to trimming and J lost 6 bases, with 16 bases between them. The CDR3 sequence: CASSPTGTIHGYTF. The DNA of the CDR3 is TGTGCCAGCAGCCCTACCGGGACGATACATGGCTACACCTTC.

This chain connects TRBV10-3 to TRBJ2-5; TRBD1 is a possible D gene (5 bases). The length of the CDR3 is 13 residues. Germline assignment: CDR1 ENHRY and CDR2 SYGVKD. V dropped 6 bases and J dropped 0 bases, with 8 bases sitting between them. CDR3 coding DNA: TGTGCCATCAGCATCAGGGACCAAGAGACCCAGTACTTC. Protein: CAISIRDQETQYF.

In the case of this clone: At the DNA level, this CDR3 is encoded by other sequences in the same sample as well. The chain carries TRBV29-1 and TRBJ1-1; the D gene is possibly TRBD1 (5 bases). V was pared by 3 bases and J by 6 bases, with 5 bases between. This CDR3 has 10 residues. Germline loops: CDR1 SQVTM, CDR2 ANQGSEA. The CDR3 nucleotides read TGCAGCGTTGACAGGGCTGAAGCTTTCTTT. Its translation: CSVDRAEAFF.

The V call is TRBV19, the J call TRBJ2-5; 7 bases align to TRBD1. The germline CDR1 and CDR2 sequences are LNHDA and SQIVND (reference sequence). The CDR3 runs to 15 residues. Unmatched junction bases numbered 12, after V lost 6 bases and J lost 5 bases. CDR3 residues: CASSKTPTGTETQYF. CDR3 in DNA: TGTGCCAGTAGCAAAACCCCGACAGGGACGGAGACCCAGTACTTC.

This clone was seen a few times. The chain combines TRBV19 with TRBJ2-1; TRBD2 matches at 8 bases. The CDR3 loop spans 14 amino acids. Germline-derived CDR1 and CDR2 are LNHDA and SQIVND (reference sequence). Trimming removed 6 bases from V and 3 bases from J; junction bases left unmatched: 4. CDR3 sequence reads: CASSGAGDYNEQFF. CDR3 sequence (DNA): TGTGCCAGTAGCGGAGCGGGGGACTACAATGAGCAGTTCTTC.

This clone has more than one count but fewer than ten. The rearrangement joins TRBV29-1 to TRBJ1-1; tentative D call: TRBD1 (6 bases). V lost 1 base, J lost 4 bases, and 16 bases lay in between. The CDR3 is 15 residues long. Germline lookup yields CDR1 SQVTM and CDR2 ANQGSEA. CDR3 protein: CSVEAVLRGGTEAFF. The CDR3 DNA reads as TGCAGCGTTGAAGCCGTCTTGAGAGGGGGCACTGAAGCTTTCTTT.

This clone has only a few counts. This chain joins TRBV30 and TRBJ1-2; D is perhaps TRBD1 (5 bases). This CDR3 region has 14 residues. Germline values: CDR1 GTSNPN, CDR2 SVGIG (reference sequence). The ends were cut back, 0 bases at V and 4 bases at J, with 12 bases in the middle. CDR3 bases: TGTGCCTGGAGTGTGCAGGGTAGGGGCTATGGCTACACCTTC. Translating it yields CAWSVQGRGYGYTF. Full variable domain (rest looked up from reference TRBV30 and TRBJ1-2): SQTIHQWPATLVQPVGSPLSLECTVEGTSNPNLYWYRQAAGRGLQLLFYSVGIGQISSEVPQNLSASRPQDRQFILSSKKLLLSDSGFYLCAWSVQGRGYGYTFGSGTRLTVV.

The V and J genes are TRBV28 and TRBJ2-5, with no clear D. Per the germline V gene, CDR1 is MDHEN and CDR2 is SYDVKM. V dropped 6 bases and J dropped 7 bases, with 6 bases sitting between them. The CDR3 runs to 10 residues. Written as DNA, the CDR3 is TGTGCCAGCAGGGGTGGGACCCAGTACTTC. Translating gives CASRGGTQYF.

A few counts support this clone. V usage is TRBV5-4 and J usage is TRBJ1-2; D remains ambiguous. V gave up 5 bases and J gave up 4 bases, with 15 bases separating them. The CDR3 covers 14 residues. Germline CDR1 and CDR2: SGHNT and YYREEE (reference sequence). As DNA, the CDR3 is TGTGCCAGCAGTACCTACCTCCGCCTCTATGGCTACACCTTC. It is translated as CASSTYLRLYGYTF.

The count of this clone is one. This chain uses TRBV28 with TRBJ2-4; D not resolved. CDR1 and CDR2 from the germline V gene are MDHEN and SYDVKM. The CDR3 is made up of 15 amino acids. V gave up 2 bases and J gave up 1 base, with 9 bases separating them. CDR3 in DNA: TGTGCCAGCAGTTTAAGGTCCGCGGCCAAAAACATTCAGTACTTC. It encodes CASSLRSAAKNIQYF.

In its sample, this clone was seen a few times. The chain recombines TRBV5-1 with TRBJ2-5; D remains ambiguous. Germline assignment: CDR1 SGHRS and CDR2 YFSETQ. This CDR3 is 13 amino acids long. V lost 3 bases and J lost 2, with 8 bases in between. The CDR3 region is CASSSDGQETQYF. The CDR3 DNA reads TGCGCCAGCAGCTCGGACGGGCAAGAGACCCAGTACTTC. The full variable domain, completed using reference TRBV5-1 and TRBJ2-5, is KAGVTQTPRYLIKTRGQQVTLSCSPISGHRSVSWYQQTPGQGLQFLFEYFSETQRNKGNFPGRFSGRQFSNSRSEMNVSTLELGDSALYLCASSSDGQETQYFGPGTRLLVL.

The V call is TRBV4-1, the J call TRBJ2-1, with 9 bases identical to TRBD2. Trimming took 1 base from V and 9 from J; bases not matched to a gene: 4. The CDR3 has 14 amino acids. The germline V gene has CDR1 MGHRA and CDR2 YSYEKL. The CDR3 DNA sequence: TGCGCCAGCAGCCAAGGCGGGGGGGACGGTGAGCAGTTCTTC. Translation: CASSQGGGDGEQFF.

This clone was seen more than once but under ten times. The CDR3 sequence: CAIRPGQDVSGEQYF. The CDR3 DNA is TGTGCCATCAGGCCCGGACAGGACGTTTCGGGCGAGCAGTACTTC. The chain joins TRBV10-3 to TRBJ2-7; 7 bases match TRBD1. This CDR3 comprises 15 residues. Trimming took 6 bases from V and 6 from J; bases not matched to a gene: 14. The germline V gene has CDR1 ENHRY and CDR2 SYGVKD.

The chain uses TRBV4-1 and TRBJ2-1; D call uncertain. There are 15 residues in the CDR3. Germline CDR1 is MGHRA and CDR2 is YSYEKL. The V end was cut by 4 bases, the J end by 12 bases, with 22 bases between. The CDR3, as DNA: TGCGCCAGCAGCCCGCTCGGGCCGCTGGACGAGGCGCAGTTCTTC. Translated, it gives CASSPLGPLDEAQFF.

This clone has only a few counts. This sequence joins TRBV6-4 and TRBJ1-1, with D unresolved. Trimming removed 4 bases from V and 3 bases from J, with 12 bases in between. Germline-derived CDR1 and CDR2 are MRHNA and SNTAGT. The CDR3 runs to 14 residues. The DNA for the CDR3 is TGTGCCAGCAGTGTTTCGGGTTTGGACACTGAAGCTTTCTTT. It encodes CASSVSGLDTEAFF.

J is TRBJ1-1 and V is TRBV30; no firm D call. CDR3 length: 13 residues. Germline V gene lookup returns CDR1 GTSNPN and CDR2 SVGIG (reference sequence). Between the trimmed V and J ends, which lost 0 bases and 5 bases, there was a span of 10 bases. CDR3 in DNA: TGTGCCTGGAGTGTACCCCCGCCGACTGAAGCTTTCTTT. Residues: CAWSVPPPTEAFF. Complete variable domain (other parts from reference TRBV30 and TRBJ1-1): SQTIHQWPATLVQPVGSPLSLECTVEGTSNPNLYWYRQAAGRGLQLLFYSVGIGQISSEVPQNLSASRPQDRQFILSSKKLLLSDSGFYLCAWSVPPPTEAFFGQGTRLTVV.

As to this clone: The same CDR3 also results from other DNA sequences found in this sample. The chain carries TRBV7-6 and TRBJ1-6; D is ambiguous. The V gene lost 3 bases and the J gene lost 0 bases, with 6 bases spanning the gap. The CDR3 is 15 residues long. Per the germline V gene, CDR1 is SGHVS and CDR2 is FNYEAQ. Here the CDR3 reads CASSLGSSYNSPLHF. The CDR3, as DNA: TGTGCCAGCAGCTTGGGTTCCTCCTATAATTCACCCCTCCACTTT.

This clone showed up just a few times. CDR3 region: CASSAREFPGEQYF. CDR3 nucleotide sequence: TGTGCCAGCAGCGCCCGGGAGTTCCCGGGGGAGCAGTACTTC. This chain links TRBV7-6 with TRBJ2-7, with a weak D call TRBD2 (6 bases). Germline CDR1 is SGHVS and CDR2 is FNYEAQ. This CDR3 comprises 14 residues. Between the trimmed V and J ends, which lost 5 bases and 7 bases, there was a span of 18 bases.

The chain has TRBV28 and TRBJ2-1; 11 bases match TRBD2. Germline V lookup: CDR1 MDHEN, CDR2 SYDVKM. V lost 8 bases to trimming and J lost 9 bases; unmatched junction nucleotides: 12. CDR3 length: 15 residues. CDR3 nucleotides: TGTGCCAGCCTCCATTCTAGCGGGGGGTTTAGTGAGCAGTTCTTC. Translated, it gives CASLHSSGGFSEQFF.

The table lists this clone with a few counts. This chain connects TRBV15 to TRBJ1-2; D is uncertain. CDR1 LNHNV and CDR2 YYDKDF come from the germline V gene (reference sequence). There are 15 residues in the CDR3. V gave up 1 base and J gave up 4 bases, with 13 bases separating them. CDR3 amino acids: CATSRAGIPTYGYTF. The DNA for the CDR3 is TGTGCCACCAGCAGAGCGGGGATCCCCACCTATGGCTACACCTTC.

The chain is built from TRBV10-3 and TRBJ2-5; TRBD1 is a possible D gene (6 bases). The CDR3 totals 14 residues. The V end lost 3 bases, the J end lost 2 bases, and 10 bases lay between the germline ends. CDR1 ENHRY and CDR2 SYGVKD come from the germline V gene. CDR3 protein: CAISDSQGQETQYF. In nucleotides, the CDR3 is TGTGCCATCAGTGATTCACAGGGACAAGAGACCCAGTACTTC.

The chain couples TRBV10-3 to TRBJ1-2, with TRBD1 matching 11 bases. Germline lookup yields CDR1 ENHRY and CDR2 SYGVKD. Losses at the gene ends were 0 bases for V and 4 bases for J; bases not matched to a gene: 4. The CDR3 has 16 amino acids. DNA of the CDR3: TGTGCCATCAGTGAGTCGCCGGGACAGGGGGGCTATGGCTACACCTTC. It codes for CAISESPGQGGYGYTF.

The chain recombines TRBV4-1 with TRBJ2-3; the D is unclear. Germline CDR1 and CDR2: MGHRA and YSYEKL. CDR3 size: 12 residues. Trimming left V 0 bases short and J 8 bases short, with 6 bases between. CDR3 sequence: CASSQDTVTQYF. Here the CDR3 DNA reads TGCGCCAGCAGCCAAGACACCGTTACGCAGTATTTT.

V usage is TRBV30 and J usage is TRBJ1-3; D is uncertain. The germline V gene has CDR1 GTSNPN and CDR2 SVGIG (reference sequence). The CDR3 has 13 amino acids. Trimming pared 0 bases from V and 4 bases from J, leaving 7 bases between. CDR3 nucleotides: TGTGCCTGGAGTGTACTCCAGGGAAACACCATATATTTT. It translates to CAWSVLQGNTIYF.